This TCR beta chain stems from a study of cytomegalovirus exposure and HLA in healthy donors. Study at large: An earlier analysis identified 110 million or so unique TCR beta sequences in about 200 million T cells. Approximately 80 million unique TCRs from HLA-typed donors were held in an early data release.

With respect to this clone: What it binds is not known.

Every donor was a healthy person donating bone marrow. The length of the CDR3 is 19 residues. Trimming shortened V by 1 base and J by 0 bases, and 22 bases separated the two germline ends. Germline lookup yields CDR1 SGHAT and CDR2 FQNNGV. PCR was performed using 60 Vbeta and 13 Jbeta primers. The table came from immunoSEQ multiplex PCR; TCRdb's copy has only in-frame clones and leaves some out. The repertoire holds around 170,000 clones, around 86% seen once, with 0.7% to 0.95% in the top ten. General study points: In a later analysis, a genetic analysis reported fewer productive-TCR N-insertions in an Asian-associated ancestry cluster than the cohort average.

The chain employs TRBV11-2 and TRBJ2-7; possible D gene TRBD1, 6 bases. This receptor was identified in a woman aged 18-29 years in good health and CMV-seronegative. Material for sequencing was PBMCs. The CDR3 sequence: CASSLVLSGRTANSYEQYF. As DNA, the CDR3 is TGTGCCAGCAGCTTAGTATTAAGTGGTCGGACAGCGAACTCCTACGAGCAGTACTTC.